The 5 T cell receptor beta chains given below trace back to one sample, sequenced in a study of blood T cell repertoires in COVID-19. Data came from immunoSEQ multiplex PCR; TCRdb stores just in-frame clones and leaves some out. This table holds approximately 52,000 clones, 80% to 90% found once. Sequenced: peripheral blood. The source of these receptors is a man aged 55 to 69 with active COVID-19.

CDR3 loop: CASTQGQGAYEQYF. The CDR3 nucleotides are TGTGCCAGCACCCAGGGACAGGGCGCCTACGAGCAGTACTTC. The V and J genes are TRBV14 and TRBJ2-7; 9 bases fit TRBD1. This CDR3 region has 14 residues. Per the germline V gene, CDR1 is SGHDN and CDR2 is FVKESK. Trimming removed 7 bases from V and 2 bases from J; junction bases left unmatched: 6. The entire variable domain, with the rest obtained from reference TRBV14 and TRBJ2-7, is as follows: EAGVTQFPSHSVIEKGQTVTLRCDPISGHDNLYWYRRVMGKEIKFLLHFVKESKQDESGMPNNRFLAERTGGTYSTLKVQPAELEDSGVYFCASTQGQGAYEQYFGPGTRLTVT.

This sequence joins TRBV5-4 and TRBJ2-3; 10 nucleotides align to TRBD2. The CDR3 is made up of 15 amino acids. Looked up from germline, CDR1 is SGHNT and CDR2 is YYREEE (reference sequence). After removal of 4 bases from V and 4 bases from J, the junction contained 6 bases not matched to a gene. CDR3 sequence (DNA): TGTGCCAGCAGCGCTGGACTAGCGGTTGCAGATACGCAGTATTTT. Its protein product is CASSAGLAVADTQYF.

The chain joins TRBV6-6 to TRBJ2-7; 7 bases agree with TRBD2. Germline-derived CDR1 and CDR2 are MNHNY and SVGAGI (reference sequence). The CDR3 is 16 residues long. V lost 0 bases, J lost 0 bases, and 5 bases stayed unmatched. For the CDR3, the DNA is TGTGCCAGCAGTTACTCGATGGGCGGGAGCTCCTACGAGCAGTACTTC. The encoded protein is CASSYSMGGSSYEQYF.

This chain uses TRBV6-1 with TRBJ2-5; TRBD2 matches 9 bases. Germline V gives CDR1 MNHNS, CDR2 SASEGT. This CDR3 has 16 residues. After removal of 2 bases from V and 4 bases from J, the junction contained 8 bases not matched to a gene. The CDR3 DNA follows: TGTGCCAGCAGTGAACGGGAGCTAGCGGGACTAGAGACCCAGTACTTC. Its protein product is CASSERELAGLETQYF.

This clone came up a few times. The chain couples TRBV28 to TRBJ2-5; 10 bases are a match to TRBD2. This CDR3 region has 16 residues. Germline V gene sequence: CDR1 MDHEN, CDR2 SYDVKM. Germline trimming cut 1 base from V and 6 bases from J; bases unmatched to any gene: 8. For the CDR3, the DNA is TGTGCCAGCAGTTTATCGCCTAGCGGGAGTAGGAAGACCCAGTACTTC. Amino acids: CASSLSPSGSRKTQYF.